This TCR beta chain emerged from a study of cytomegalovirus exposure and HLA in healthy donors (dated by TCRdb to 2016 to 2017). About the study as a whole: In an earlier analysis of 587 of the donors, 250 to 300 Gb of sequence data and roughly 100 million unique TCR beta sequences from about 180 million T cells were reported. About five DR-DQ haplotypes were treated as single units for association and clustering because of strong linkage in the cohort. The number of donors typed differed by locus, with about 620-630 for A, B, C, DRB1 and DQB1, around 500 for DQA1, approximately 580 for DPA1, and approximately 470 for DPB1. The T cell repertoires of 666 subjects were profiled by immunosequencing and related to cytomegalovirus serostatus. Among roughly 400 genotyped donors of the cohort, an average of roughly 240,000 unique TCR beta nucleotide sequences were sequenced per donor, roughly a sixth of them non-productive. The study aimed to test whether cataloging public T cell receptors could reveal signatures of past pathogen exposure. A later genetic analysis used genome-wide SNP genotypes for about three fifths of the 666 donors, treating that subset as a discovery cohort. A later analysis re-analyzed previously published TCR beta repertoires from roughly 690 donors and added high-resolution HLA genotyping to study TCR occurrence patterns. HLA typing included class I and class II loci at four-digit resolution. To predict cytomegalovirus infection status, the study brought together high-throughput TCR immunosequencing, statistical association of individual TCRs with disease status, and machine learning. A separate validation cohort of 90 to 150 different subjects was used in addition to the roughly 700-subject first cohort. An earlier analysis of several hundred of the donors applied high-throughput TCR beta sequencing to assess whether each TCR beta V gene segment acted as functional or pseudogenic. Donor age, sex, ethnicity and CMV serostatus were compiled together with the repertoire data. Approximately 310 gigabases of sequencing data and roughly 90 million unique TCR sequences were included in an early release covering around 600 HLA-typed donors. Every repertoire in the discovery cohort had been generated on one and the same sequencing platform. Rather than drawing on any new phenotypic data, the later analysis identified candidate immune exposures from TCR beta sequences and the way those sequences occurred across donors. Of the 300 to 400 genotyped donors, about 80% fell in the genetic ancestry cluster associated with self-reported Caucasian donors. The investigation overall reported the following: In a later analysis, most CMV-associated TCR beta chains were found to appear HLA-restricted, with HLA associations seemingly driven largely by CMV exposure. Three of the identified cytomegalovirus-associated TCR beta chains were confirmed in vitro to be specific for cytomegalovirus antigens. It was suggested by the authors that the approach could potentially be generalized to other disease states and immunological phenotypes. According to a later genetic analysis, donors in an Asian-associated ancestry cluster had fewer N-insertions in productive TCRs than the approximately 650-donor mean. Compared with equally common non-associated chains, HLA-associated TCR beta chains in a later analysis were more clonally expanded and had lower generation probabilities. In a later analysis, TCR association rates were found to vary across HLA loci, with the most associated TCRs seen for DRB1 alleles and the fewest for HLA-C alleles. This cohort had only TCR beta chains sequenced, and the lack of alpha or paired-chain data limited which features could be detected. Because some donors lacked HLA typing at each locus, the association tests relied only on the typed subset. When HLA alleles, especially DR and DQ, strongly co-occurred, TCR associations were difficult to assign to individual alleles. In both the original and validation cohorts, the classifier was reported to diagnose cytomegalovirus status with high specificity and sensitivity. A cluster of highly shared sequence variants was judged likely to represent a technical artifact of the sequencing pipeline. The earlier analysis of 587 of the donors excluded over 15 rarely observed V segments, including chromosome 9 orphons, because counts were too low. A later analysis reported that several top co-occurrence clusters appeared linked to parvovirus B19, influenza, CMV and Epstein-Barr virus. V-gene and J-gene trimming of TCR beta chains was associated with a missense DCLRE1C variant in a later genetic analysis, and the association was replicated in an independent cohort. The study gave a list of 150 to 200 TCR beta chains associated with cytomegalovirus. Broadly in line with IMGT annotations, most TCR beta V segments showed up in productive rearrangements about 87% or about 30% of the time in an earlier analysis of about 500 of the donors. Sequencing depth was assumed to be roughly uniform across donors in the presence/absence analyses, though that assumption may not hold. A further reported finding was that TCR beta sequences accurately predicted the HLA-A and HLA-B alleles for most subjects in the first cohort. The only immune exposure information available for the cohort was CMV serostatus. In a later analysis, over 15,000 TCR beta sequences were associated with specific HLA alleles at a false discovery rate of 0.05. Most TCR sequences were observed very rarely across donors, whereas some public TCRs were present in many individuals. Because the 87-base-pair reads could not distinguish some IMGT-functional V segments, including TRBV6-2 and TRBV6-3, those segments were excluded. Correlated functional status among segregating V segments might be attributable to linkage disequilibrium, but an unknown experimental factor could not be ruled out.

Notes on this clone: The antigen this receptor binds is unknown. No base quality information exists; no much larger clone differs at one position.

In total, approximately 610 healthy bone marrow donors made up the cohort. All cohort members were sampled while nominally healthy, although unrecorded immune exposures were likely present. The donor tested CMV seropositive and was one of the 289 seropositive cohort members. Each donor provided a peripheral blood sample, and peripheral blood mononuclear cells were used for TCR beta sequencing. Genomic DNA was extracted from the blood cell samples with the Qiagen DNeasy Blood Extraction Kit. CDR1 KGHSH and CDR2 LQKENI are derived from the germline V gene. The CDR3 contains 16 residues, cysteine and phenylalanine counted. Only CDR3 DNA remains: 48 bases, in frame from the first base. The germline ends are 10 bases apart after V is trimmed by 2 bases and J by 0 bases. Receptors were amplified or captured by the immunoSEQ multiplex PCR assay. A mixture of 60 forward primers for TCR Vbeta segments and 13 reverse primers for TCR Jbeta segments was used in the multiplex PCR. Amplification of the CDR3 region of rearranged TCR beta genes was performed with a multiplex PCR assay on genomic DNA. On the Illumina HiSeq System, the amplified TCR beta libraries were sequenced as 87-base-pair reads. The original methods were these. Across the 670 or so repertoires, a later analysis counted tens of millions of unique TCR beta chains, roughly 11 million of which were shared by at least two donors. Raw reads were error-corrected and collapsed into unique sequences with a nearest-neighbor algorithm that merged closely related sequences to remove PCR and sequencing errors. Alignment of CDR3 sequences to IMGT reference sequences was used to assign V, D and J gene segments. Each retained sequence needed at least a six-nucleotide match to both a V gene segment and a J gene segment. A rearrangement was called productive if the CDR3 had no stop codons and remained in frame with V and J, and every other rearrangement was called non-productive. Following IMGT convention, CDR3 was defined as the stretch from the second conserved V-encoded cysteine to the conserved J-encoded phenylalanine. The earlier analysis of 587 of the donors excluded any sequence lacking an unambiguous match to a single V gene segment. An earlier analysis of 500 to 700 of the donors classified V segments as functional when productive rearrangements were above 56.7% and as segregating when the standard deviation between donors was above 5%. A statistical classification framework was developed to diagnose cytomegalovirus status using the catalog of TCR beta chain sequences. In a later analysis, TCR nucleotide sequences were compared against IMGT/GENE-DB human TR gene sequences so that V and J genes could be assigned. A later analysis assigned CDR3 sequences and most-parsimonious VDJ recombination scenarios with the TCRdist pipeline. A later analysis defined each TCR beta chain by its CDR3 amino acid sequence plus V-gene family, and excluded reads lacking a unique V-gene family. A later analysis removed 500 to 600 highly shared, low-generation-probability nucleotide sequences to deal with suspected cross-contamination and a sequencing artifact. A later analysis calculated a clonal expansion index for each public chain from normalized within-repertoire ranks of inferred template counts. In a later analysis, generation probabilities were computed using a VDJ recombination model fitted to out-of-frame rearrangements, and the results were checked against IGoR. In a later analysis, TCR-TCR, TCR-HLA and TCR-CMV co-occurrence was scored with hypergeometric tests, and a repertoire-size bias correction was applied to TCR pairs. A later analysis estimated false discovery rates by permuting HLA or CMV assignments 20 times. A later analysis grouped co-occurring TCRs with DBSCAN, adding TCRdist sequence similarity when clustering within HLA-allele-positive subsets. Repertoires with fewer than 30,000 or more than 120,000 public chains were left out of co-occurrence clustering, as were about five repertoires with anomalous nucleotide sharing. In its TCRdb copy, this immuneACCESS table keeps in-frame sequences only and misses some clones. Where compared with another copy, unresolved V genes explain less than half of these, and the others have no known cause. V and J calls and clone size are those listed in that table; D and trimming were worked out from the DNA. The sample table lists 110,000 or so clones, roughly 70% of them with a count of one. About 2.8% of the sample is held by the ten biggest clonotypes.

This sequence originates from a woman in her 40s in good health and CMV-seropositive. The sequence is built from TRBV18 and TRBJ2-2; TRBD1 is possibly the D segment (5 matching bases). Sample: PBMCs. The sequenced DNA: TGTGCCAGCTCACCAGTCGCAGGGTCGAACACCGGGGAGCTGTTTTTT. Its product reads: CASSPVAGSNTGELFF.